The T cell receptor (beta chain) described here comes from a study of OX40 agonist ivuxolimab in advanced cancers. The method was immunoSEQ multiplex PCR; TCRdb's version includes in-frame clones alone and lacks a portion of them. This sample has tens of thousands of clones, with 88% found just once. Study outcomes and limitations: Antigens targeted by the expanded peripheral T cells were not determined.

The CDR3 runs to 15 residues. The trim removed 8 bases at V and 1 base at J, leaving 5 bases unmatched. The germline CDR1 and CDR2 sequences are SGDLS and YYNGEE. This clone occurred a few times. Its specificity is unknown. The sample here was CD4+ or CD8+ T cells sorted from blood, taken in a trial of the OX40 agonist ivuxolimab. This sequence was found in an adult with an advanced solid tumor such as melanoma, head and neck, liver or kidney cancer. V and J are TRBV9 and TRBJ2-1; 11 nucleotides match TRBD2. CDR3 in DNA: TGTGCCAGACGTAGCGGGAGGGAATCCTACAATGAGCAGTTCTTC. Residues: CARRSGRESYNEQFF.